This T cell receptor beta chain derives from a study of blood T cell repertoires in COVID-19. Study in general: Acute and convalescent COVID-19 samples came from the United States, Italy and Spain.

Germline trimming cut 2 bases from V and 7 bases from J; bases unmatched to any gene: 5. This CDR3 is 15 amino acids long. Germline CDR1 and CDR2: SGHTA and FQGNSA. Sequenced by immunoSEQ multiplex PCR; TCRdb stores in-frame clones only, minus some. The data show around 41,000 clones, 87% seen once. This clone appeared once. Sequenced: peripheral blood. The clonotype originates from a woman older than 75 with active COVID-19. The V call is TRBV7-2, the J call TRBJ1-2; 12 positions match TRBD1. The CDR3 DNA reads TGTGCCAGCAGCTTAAGGGGACAGGGGGCCTTTGGCTACACCTTC. Translation gives CASSLRGQGAFGYTF. The entire variable domain, with the rest obtained from reference TRBV7-2 and TRBJ1-2, is as follows: GAGVSQSPSNKVTEKGKDVELRCDPISGHTALYWYRQSLGQGLEFLIYFQGNSAPDKSGLPSDRFSAERTGGSVSTLTIQRTQQEDSAVYLCASSLRGQGAFGYTFGSGTRLTVV.